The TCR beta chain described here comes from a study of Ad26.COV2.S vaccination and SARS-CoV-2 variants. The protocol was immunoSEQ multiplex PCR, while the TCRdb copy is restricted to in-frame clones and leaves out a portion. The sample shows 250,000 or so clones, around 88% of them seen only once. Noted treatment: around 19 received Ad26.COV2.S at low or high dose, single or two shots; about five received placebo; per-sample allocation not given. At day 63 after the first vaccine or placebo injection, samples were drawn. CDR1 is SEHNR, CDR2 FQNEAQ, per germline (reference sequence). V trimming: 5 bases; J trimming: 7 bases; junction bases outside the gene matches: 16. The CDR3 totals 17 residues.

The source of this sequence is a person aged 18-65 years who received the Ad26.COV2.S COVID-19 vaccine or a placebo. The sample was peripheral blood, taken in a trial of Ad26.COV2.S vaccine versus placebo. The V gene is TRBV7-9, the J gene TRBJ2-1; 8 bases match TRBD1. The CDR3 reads CASSPKSNRGLQNEQFF. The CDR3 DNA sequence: TGTGCCAGCAGCCCTAAATCAAACAGGGGGTTGCAAAATGAGCAGTTCTTC.